This TCR beta chain appears in the sequencing data of a study of early T cells in non-severe SARS-CoV-2 infection. Study-wide results and caveats: VDJdb matching, biased toward anti-spike CD8 responses, missed private and CD4 specificities.

To note about this clonotype: Antigen specificity is unknown.

Using its own MiXCR run on the 5' RACE reads, TCRdb lists one record per CDR3 protein. The table shows around 59,000 distinct CDR3 sequences, with around 12% occurring only once. The CDR3 consists of 15 residues. Germline loops: CDR1 MGHRA, CDR2 YSYEKL. The germline V and J ends were trimmed by 1 base and 3 bases, with 10 bases remaining between them. The chain recombines TRBV4-1 with TRBJ2-1; tentatively, D is TRBD2 (6 bases). Sequencing input: whole blood. This sequence originates from an adult who was a healthcare worker with PCR-confirmed SARS-CoV-2 infection or an uninfected control (not recorded which). This CDR3 reads CASSQGTTIYNEQFF. CDR3 nucleotides: TGCGCCAGCAGCCAAGGGACTACAATCTACAATGAGCAGTTCTTC.